This T cell receptor (beta chain) was recovered during a study of identical twins. TCRdb re-called the 5' RACE reads with MiXCR, one entry per CDR3 protein. The table lists about 530,000 distinct CDR3 sequences, 20% to 25% of them singletons. Overall study results and limits: Out-of-frame alpha sequences common to twins exhibited an excess of low generation probability.

Each donor (without exception) was a healthy Caucasian. V lost 7 bases to trimming and J lost 5 bases; unmatched junction nucleotides: 2. Germline V gives CDR1 SQVTM, CDR2 ANQGSEA. The CDR3 sequence is 12 residues long. This clonotype was seen more than once but under ten times. Its antigen remains unidentified. The same specimen was also included in a second study, on yellow fever vaccine responses in identical twins.

This receptor was obtained from a woman aged 18 to 35 in good health. The sequencing sample was made of CD4+ T cells sorted from blood. This rearrangement joins TRBV29-1 to TRBJ1-4; 9 bases fit TRBD1. The CDR3 spells CSAGTGNEKLFF. The CDR3 DNA follows: TGCAGCGCCGGGACAGGGAATGAAAAACTGTTTTTT.